This T cell receptor beta chain was recorded in a study of blood T cell repertoires in COVID-19. The overall study: COVID-19 samples from acute and convalescent phases originated in the United States, Italy and Spain.

The CDR3 extends over 14 amino acids. CDR1 SGHTA and CDR2 FQGNSA come from the germline V gene. V lost 4 bases and J 1 base, leaving 11 bases between the germline ends. Some clones are missing from TCRdb's copy, which holds only in-frame ones; the method was immunoSEQ multiplex PCR. This table has some 160,000 clones, more than 70% appearing once. The sample consisted of peripheral blood. This receptor was identified in a man aged 45-65 years who had recovered from COVID-19. The chain has TRBV7-2 and TRBJ2-7; no reliable D call. In DNA, the CDR3 is TGTGCCAGCAGCTGGCAGGCACCTTCCTACGAGCAGTACTTC. As protein: CASSWQAPSYEQYF. The full variable domain, with the rest looked up from reference TRBV7-2 and TRBJ2-7, is GAGVSQSPSNKVTEKGKDVELRCDPISGHTALYWYRQSLGQGLEFLIYFQGNSAPDKSGLPSDRFSAERTGGSVSTLTIQRTQQEDSAVYLCASSWQAPSYEQYFGPGTRLTVT.